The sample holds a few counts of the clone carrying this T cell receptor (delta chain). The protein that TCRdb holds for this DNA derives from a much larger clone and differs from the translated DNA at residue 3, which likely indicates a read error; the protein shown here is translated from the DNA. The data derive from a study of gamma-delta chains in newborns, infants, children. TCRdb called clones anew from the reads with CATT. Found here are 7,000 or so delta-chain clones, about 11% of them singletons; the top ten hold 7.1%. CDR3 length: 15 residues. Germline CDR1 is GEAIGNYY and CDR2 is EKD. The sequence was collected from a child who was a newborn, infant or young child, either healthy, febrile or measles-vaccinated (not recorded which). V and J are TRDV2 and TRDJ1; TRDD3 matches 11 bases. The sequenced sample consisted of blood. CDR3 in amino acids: CARDSVGDTQDKLIF. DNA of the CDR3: TGTGCCCGTGACAGTGTGGGGGATACGCAGGATAAACTCATCTTT.